This is a list of T cell receptor beta chains from one sample in a study of vaccination and CD4 T cells after COVID-19. MiXCR was run by TCRdb on the PCR reads, yielding one entry per CDR3 protein. The table has over 6,500 distinct CDR3 sequences, just over 70% seen once. Their cognate antigens are unknown. Sample: CD4+ T cells from blood, cultured in vitro. Receptors were obtained from a human donor who had recovered from COVID-19. CDR3s include the opening cysteine and the closing phenylalanine or tryptophan. D genes are given only for firm matches. Clone size appears in some rows only: once, few, many, or a class for an expanded clone.

abundance: NA
j_gene: TRBJ1-2
d_gene: NA
v_gene: TRBV20-1
CDR3aa: CRGGGGDGYTF
CDR3nt: TGCAGGGGAGGGGGTGGCGATGGCTACACCTTC

abundance: NA
j_gene: TRBJ1-3
d_gene: NA
v_gene: TRBV10-3
CDR3aa: CAISERGSGNTIYF
CDR3nt: TGTGCCATCAGTGAGAGGGGCTCTGGAAACACCATATATTTT

abundance: NA
j_gene: TRBJ2-7
d_gene: TRBD2
v_gene: TRBV27
CDR3aa: CASSLMPPPGGFDEQYF
CDR3nt: TGTGCCAGCAGCCTTATGCCCCCTCCGGGGGGTTTTGACGAGCAGTACTTC

abundance: NA
j_gene: TRBJ1-6
d_gene: NA
v_gene: TRBV6-1
CDR3aa: CASSGEQGAYSPLHF
CDR3nt: TGTGCCAGCAGTGGGGAACAGGGCGCTTATTCACCCCTCCACTTT

abundance: NA
j_gene: TRBJ2-4
d_gene: TRBD2
v_gene: TRBV29-1
CDR3aa: CSVESWGGTNIQYF
CDR3nt: TGCAGCGTTGAAAGCTGGGGGGGGACGAACATTCAGTACTTC

abundance: NA
j_gene: TRBJ1-1
d_gene: NA
v_gene: TRBV5-6
CDR3aa: CASSLDPMNTEAFF
CDR3nt: TGTGCCAGCAGCTTGGATCCAATGAACACTGAAGCTTTCTTT

abundance: NA
j_gene: TRBJ1-6
d_gene: NA
v_gene: TRBV12-3/TRBV12-4
CDR3aa: CASSPSNLNSPLHF
CDR3nt: TGTGCCAGCAGCCCGTCAAACCTTAATTCACCCCTCCACTTT

abundance: NA
j_gene: TRBJ1-2
d_gene: TRBD1
v_gene: TRBV19
CDR3aa: CASIDGQGSGDGYTF
CDR3nt: TGTGCCAGTATAGACGGACAGGGGAGCGGGGATGGCTACACCTTC

abundance: NA
j_gene: TRBJ1-6
d_gene: NA
v_gene: TRBV6-1
CDR3aa: CASRNTLGSPLHF
CDR3nt: TGTGCCAGCAGGAACACCCTTGGTTCACCCCTCCACTTT

abundance: few
j_gene: TRBJ2-7
d_gene: NA
v_gene: TRBV20-1
CDR3aa: CSARDPKGAGDEQYF
CDR3nt: TGCAGTGCTAGAGATCCAAAAGGGGCGGGCGACGAGCAGTACTTC

abundance: NA
j_gene: TRBJ2-7
d_gene: TRBD2
v_gene: TRBV28
CDR3aa: CASSRGLASFYEQYF
CDR3nt: TGTGCCAGCAGTCGAGGACTAGCCTCCTTCTACGAGCAGTACTTC

abundance: once
j_gene: TRBJ2-3
d_gene: TRBD1
v_gene: TRBV20-1
CDR3aa: CSARNVGGQGITDTQYF
CDR3nt: TGCAGTGCTAGAAACGTGGGGGGACAGGGGATCACAGATACGCAGTATTTT

abundance: NA
j_gene: TRBJ1-2
d_gene: NA
v_gene: TRBV20-1
CDR3aa: CSASLVGGYGYTF
CDR3nt: TGCAGTGCTAGTTTAGTGGGGGGCTATGGCTACACCTTC

abundance: NA
j_gene: TRBJ2-7
d_gene: NA
v_gene: TRBV20-1
CDR3aa: CSARELAGSYEQYF
CDR3nt: TGCAGTGCTAGAGAACTGGCGGGCTCCTACGAGCAGTACTTC

abundance: NA
j_gene: TRBJ1-1
d_gene: NA
v_gene: TRBV7-9
CDR3aa: CASTYQGNTEAFF
CDR3nt: TGTGCCAGCACCTACCAGGGGAACACTGAAGCTTTCTTT

abundance: NA
j_gene: TRBJ2-7
d_gene: NA
v_gene: TRBV6-1
CDR3aa: CASSERGDYEQYF
CDR3nt: TGTGCCAGCAGTGAACGCGGAGACTACGAGCAGTACTTC

abundance: few
j_gene: TRBJ2-2
d_gene: NA
v_gene: TRBV20-1
CDR3aa: CSASTGNTGELFF
CDR3nt: TGCAGTGCTAGTACAGGAAACACCGGGGAGCTGTTTTTT

abundance: NA
j_gene: TRBJ1-5
d_gene: NA
v_gene: TRBV7-2
CDR3aa: CASSSRSTGRQHF
CDR3nt: TGTGCCAGCAGCTCTAGAAGTACGGGACGACAGCATTTT

abundance: once
j_gene: TRBJ1-5
d_gene: TRBD1
v_gene: TRBV20-1
CDR3aa: CSARGGTGGLGQPQHF
CDR3nt: TGCAGTGCTAGAGGCGGAACAGGGGGTTTAGGTCAGCCCCAGCATTTT

abundance: NA
j_gene: TRBJ2-3
d_gene: NA
v_gene: TRBV27
CDR3aa: CVSSSRLGDTQYF
CDR3nt: TGTGTCAGCAGTTCCCGATTGGGGGATACGCAGTATTTT

abundance: NA
j_gene: TRBJ1-2
d_gene: NA
v_gene: TRBV20-1
CDR3aa: CSATGTQGDYGYTF
CDR3nt: TGCAGTGCTACCGGAACACAGGGAGACTATGGCTACACCTTC

abundance: NA
j_gene: TRBJ1-1
d_gene: NA
v_gene: TRBV6-5
CDR3aa: CASSYSRNTEAFF
CDR3nt: TGTGCCAGCAGTTACTCGAGGAACACTGAAGCTTTCTTT

abundance: NA
j_gene: TRBJ2-7
d_gene: NA
v_gene: TRBV6-1
CDR3aa: CASSEGADPRYEQYF
CDR3nt: TGTGCCAGCAGTGAGGGGGCGGACCCTAGGTACGAGCAGTACTTC

abundance: NA
j_gene: TRBJ2-7
d_gene: NA
v_gene: TRBV12-3/TRBV12-4
CDR3aa: CASGSAGYSYEQYF
CDR3nt: TGTGCCAGCGGAAGTGCGGGGTACTCCTACGAGCAGTACTTC

abundance: NA
j_gene: TRBJ2-1
d_gene: NA
v_gene: TRBV6-4
CDR3aa: CASSDYGTYNEQFF
CDR3nt: TGTGCCAGCAGTGACTACGGAACCTACAATGAGCAGTTCTTC

abundance: NA
j_gene: TRBJ2-7
d_gene: NA
v_gene: TRBV2
CDR3aa: CASSVGGSYEQYF
CDR3nt: TGTGCCAGCAGTGTCGGCGGTTCCTACGAGCAGTACTTC

abundance: NA
j_gene: TRBJ1-5
d_gene: NA
v_gene: TRBV24-1
CDR3aa: CATSDPRDSNQPQHF
CDR3nt: TGTGCCACCAGTGATCCCCGGGACAGCAATCAGCCCCAGCATTTT

abundance: NA
j_gene: TRBJ2-5
d_gene: NA
v_gene: TRBV24-1
CDR3aa: CATSDSSGGRETQYF
CDR3nt: TGTGCCACCAGTGATTCATCAGGGGGGAGGGAGACCCAGTACTTC

abundance: NA
j_gene: TRBJ1-2
d_gene: NA
v_gene: TRBV6-1
CDR3aa: CASSLRWWQGPNYGYTF
CDR3nt: TGTGCCAGCAGCCTCCGTTGGTGGCAGGGACCGAACTATGGCTACACCTTC

abundance: few
j_gene: TRBJ1-5
d_gene: NA
v_gene: TRBV27
CDR3aa: CASRAGGASNQPQHF
CDR3nt: TGTGCCAGCAGGGCGGGGGGGGCTAGCAATCAGCCCCAGCATTTT

abundance: once
j_gene: TRBJ2-7
d_gene: TRBD2
v_gene: TRBV23-1
CDR3aa: CASAPGGRGLFEQYF
CDR3nt: TGCGCCAGCGCTCCCGGGGGGAGAGGGCTATTCGAGCAGTACTTC

abundance: NA
j_gene: TRBJ1-6
d_gene: NA
v_gene: TRBV12-3/TRBV12-4
CDR3aa: CASSLEARLSSPLHF
CDR3nt: TGTGCCAGCAGTTTAGAGGCCCGCCTTTCTTCACCCCTCCACTTT

abundance: NA
j_gene: TRBJ1-1
d_gene: NA
v_gene: TRBV6-1
CDR3aa: CASSTRLNTEAFF
CDR3nt: TGTGCCAGCAGTACCCGACTGAACACTGAAGCTTTCTTT

abundance: NA
j_gene: TRBJ2-7
d_gene: TRBD1
v_gene: TRBV7-2
CDR3aa: CASSLRTGGIYEQYF
CDR3nt: TGTGCCAGCAGCTTGCGGACAGGGGGGATCTACGAGCAGTACTTC

abundance: NA
j_gene: TRBJ2-3
d_gene: NA
v_gene: TRBV19
CDR3aa: CASSTPNGQTQYF
CDR3nt: TGTGCCAGTAGTACCCCTAACGGACAAACGCAGTATTTT

abundance: NA
j_gene: TRBJ1-2
d_gene: NA
v_gene: TRBV6-5
CDR3aa: CASSYREGTLYGYTF
CDR3nt: TGTGCCAGCAGTTATCGGGAAGGGACGCTCTATGGCTACACCTTC

abundance: NA
j_gene: TRBJ2-5
d_gene: TRBD2
v_gene: TRBV25-1
CDR3aa: CASSESLVSGGRQETQYF
CDR3nt: TGTGCCAGCAGTGAATCTTTAGTAAGCGGGGGCCGTCAAGAGACCCAGTACTTC

abundance: NA
j_gene: TRBJ2-4
d_gene: TRBD1
v_gene: TRBV20-1
CDR3aa: CSARDPGGWYF
CDR3nt: TGCAGTGCGAGGGACCCAGGGGGTTGGTACTTC

abundance: NA
j_gene: TRBJ1-6
d_gene: NA
v_gene: TRBV7-9
CDR3aa: CASSLAHGYSPLHF
CDR3nt: TGTGCCAGCAGCTTAGCCCACGGTTATTCACCCCTCCACTTT

abundance: NA
j_gene: TRBJ1-5
d_gene: TRBD1
v_gene: TRBV6-1
CDR3aa: CASSAPRQGGQPQHF
CDR3nt: TGTGCCAGCAGTGCCCCAAGACAGGGCGGTCAGCCCCAGCATTTT

abundance: NA
j_gene: TRBJ1-2
d_gene: NA
v_gene: TRBV20-1
CDR3aa: CSATNYRSANYGYTF
CDR3nt: TGCAGTGCTACGAACTACAGGAGTGCTAACTATGGCTACACCTTC

abundance: NA
j_gene: TRBJ2-7
d_gene: TRBD2
v_gene: TRBV20-1
CDR3aa: CSAKRGGSSYEQYF
CDR3nt: TGCAGTGCTAAACGCGGGGGTAGCTCCTACGAGCAGTACTTC

abundance: few
j_gene: TRBJ1-1
d_gene: NA
v_gene: TRBV20-1
CDR3aa: CSAPAGRLSTEAFF
CDR3nt: TGCAGTGCCCCCGCGGGTAGGCTGAGCACTGAAGCTTTCTTT

abundance: few
j_gene: TRBJ1-5
d_gene: TRBD1
v_gene: TRBV6-1
CDR3aa: CASSPGTASRQPQHF
CDR3nt: TGTGCCAGCAGCCCCGGGACAGCTTCTAGGCAGCCCCAGCATTTT

abundance: NA
j_gene: TRBJ2-2
d_gene: TRBD2
v_gene: TRBV7-2
CDR3aa: CASSLVAGDITGELFF
CDR3nt: TGTGCCAGCAGCTTAGTAGCGGGGGATATCACCGGGGAGCTGTTTTTT

abundance: NA
j_gene: TRBJ1-6
d_gene: TRBD1
v_gene: TRBV20-1
CDR3aa: CSAPDRDSPLHF
CDR3nt: TGCAGTGCTCCAGACAGGGATTCACCCCTCCACTTT

abundance: NA
j_gene: TRBJ1-2
d_gene: TRBD1
v_gene: TRBV15
CDR3aa: CATSAPDRGFGYTF
CDR3nt: TGTGCCACCAGCGCACCGGACAGGGGATTTGGCTACACCTTC

abundance: NA
j_gene: TRBJ1-2
d_gene: NA
v_gene: TRBV12-3/TRBV12-4
CDR3aa: CASSFPANYGYTF
CDR3nt: TGTGCCAGCAGTTTTCCTGCTAACTATGGCTACACCTTC

abundance: NA
j_gene: TRBJ1-2
d_gene: NA
v_gene: TRBV11-2
CDR3aa: CASSSLRRVGVYGYTF
CDR3nt: TGTGCCAGCAGCTCACTCCGCAGGGTGGGGGTTTATGGCTACACCTTC

abundance: NA
j_gene: TRBJ1-2
d_gene: NA
v_gene: TRBV9
CDR3aa: CASSGRRYYGYTF
CDR3nt: TGTGCCAGCAGCGGCAGGAGATACTATGGCTACACCTTC

abundance: NA
j_gene: TRBJ1-2
d_gene: NA
v_gene: TRBV20-1
CDR3aa: CSASLQVEYGYTF
CDR3nt: TGCAGTGCTAGTCTCCAGGTCGAATATGGCTACACCTTC

abundance: NA
j_gene: TRBJ1-5
d_gene: NA
v_gene: TRBV6-1
CDR3aa: CASSRPTGRNSNQPQHF
CDR3nt: TGTGCCAGCAGTCGCCCGACCGGGAGAAATAGCAATCAGCCCCAGCATTTT

abundance: NA
j_gene: TRBJ1-5
d_gene: TRBD1
v_gene: TRBV10-1
CDR3aa: CASGSGGQPQHF
CDR3nt: TGCGCCAGCGGCTCAGGGGGTCAGCCCCAGCATTTT

abundance: few
j_gene: TRBJ1-2
d_gene: NA
v_gene: TRBV5-1
CDR3aa: CASSLMASYGYTF
CDR3nt: TGCGCCAGCAGCTTGATGGCCTCCTATGGCTACACCTTC

abundance: few
j_gene: TRBJ2-6
d_gene: NA
v_gene: TRBV6-5
CDR3aa: CASSYSEGGGANVLTF
CDR3nt: TGTGCCAGCAGTTACTCGGAAGGGGGTGGGGCCAACGTCCTGACTTTC

abundance: NA
j_gene: TRBJ2-1
d_gene: NA
v_gene: TRBV7-2
CDR3aa: CASSFRSYNEQFF
CDR3nt: TGTGCCAGCAGCTTTAGGTCCTACAATGAGCAGTTCTTC

abundance: few
j_gene: TRBJ1-2
d_gene: NA
v_gene: TRBV27
CDR3aa: CASSLRGYGYTF
CDR3nt: TGTGCCAGCAGTCTAAGAGGCTATGGCTACACCTTC

abundance: few
j_gene: TRBJ1-6
d_gene: NA
v_gene: TRBV2
CDR3aa: CASTEDGGGNSPLHF
CDR3nt: TGTGCCAGCACCGAGGATGGGGGCGGGAATTCACCCCTCCACTTT

abundance: NA
j_gene: TRBJ1-2
d_gene: NA
v_gene: TRBV30
CDR3aa: CAQKRRVNYGYTF
CDR3nt: TGTGCCCAAAAACGGAGGGTAAACTATGGCTACACCTTC